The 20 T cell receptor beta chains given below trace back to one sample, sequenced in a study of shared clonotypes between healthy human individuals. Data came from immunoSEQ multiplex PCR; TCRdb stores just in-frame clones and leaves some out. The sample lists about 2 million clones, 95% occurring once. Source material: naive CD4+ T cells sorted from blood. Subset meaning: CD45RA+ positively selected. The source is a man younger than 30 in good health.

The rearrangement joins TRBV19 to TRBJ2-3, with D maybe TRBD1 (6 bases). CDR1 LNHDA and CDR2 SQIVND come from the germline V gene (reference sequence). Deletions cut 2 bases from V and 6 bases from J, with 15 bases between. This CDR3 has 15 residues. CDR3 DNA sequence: TGTGCCAGTAGTATAAGGGACAAGAGGGAGGATACGCAGTATTTT. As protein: CASSIRDKREDTQYF. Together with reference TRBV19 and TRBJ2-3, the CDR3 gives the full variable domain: DGGITQSPKYLFRKEGQNVTLSCEQNLNHDAMYWYRQDPGQGLRLIYYSQIVNDFQKGDIAEGYSVSREKKESFPLTVTSAQKNPTAFYLCASSIRDKREDTQYFGPGTRLTVL.

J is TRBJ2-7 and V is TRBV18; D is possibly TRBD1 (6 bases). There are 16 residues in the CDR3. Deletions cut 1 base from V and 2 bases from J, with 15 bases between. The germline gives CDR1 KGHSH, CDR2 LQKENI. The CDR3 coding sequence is TGTGCCAGCTCACCACTTATTGGGGGCCCAACCTACGAGCAGTACTTC. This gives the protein CASSPLIGGPTYEQYF.

The CDR3, as DNA: TGTGCCTGGACTACCCTCGGAGTAGGCACCGGGGAGCTGTTTTTT. This encodes CAWTTLGVGTGELFF. The chain joins TRBV30 to TRBJ2-2, with unresolved D. Trimming left V 4 bases short and J 4 bases short, with 16 bases between. The CDR3 sequence is 15 residues long. CDR1 is GTSNPN, CDR2 SVGIG, per germline (reference sequence).

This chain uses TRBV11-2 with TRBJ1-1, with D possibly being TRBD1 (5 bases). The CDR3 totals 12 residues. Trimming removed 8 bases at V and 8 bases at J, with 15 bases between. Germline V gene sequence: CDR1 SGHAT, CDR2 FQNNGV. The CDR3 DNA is TGTGCCAGCGAATCGGGCAGGGTGGAAGCTTTCTTT. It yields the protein CASESGRVEAFF.

The CDR3 region has the DNA TGTGCCATCAGTGAGACGACTAGCGGGAGATCCAATGAGCAGTTCTTC. Translation gives CAISETTSGRSNEQFF. The chain joins TRBV10-3 to TRBJ2-1, with 12 bases aligning to TRBD2. V was clipped by 2 bases and J by 6 bases; unmatched bases: 5. Germline values: CDR1 ENHRY, CDR2 SYGVKD. The CDR3 is 16 amino acids.

The DNA of the CDR3 is TGTGCCAGCAGCCAAGATCCGGGTTCGGACAGGGGAAACTATGGCTACACCTTC. As protein: CASSQDPGSDRGNYGYTF. The V gene is TRBV4-2, the J gene TRBJ1-2, with 9 bases matching TRBD1. Germline V gives CDR1 LGHNA, CDR2 YNFKEQ. The V and J ends lost 0 bases and 2 bases, in that order; junction bases with no gene match: 10. The CDR3 length is 18 residues.

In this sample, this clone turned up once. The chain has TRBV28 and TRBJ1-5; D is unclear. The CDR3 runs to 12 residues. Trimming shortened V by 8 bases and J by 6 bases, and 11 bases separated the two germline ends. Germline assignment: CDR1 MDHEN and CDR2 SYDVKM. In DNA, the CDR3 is TGTGCCAGCCGGTCAGACGGTCAGCCCCAGCATTTT. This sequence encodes CASRSDGQPQHF.

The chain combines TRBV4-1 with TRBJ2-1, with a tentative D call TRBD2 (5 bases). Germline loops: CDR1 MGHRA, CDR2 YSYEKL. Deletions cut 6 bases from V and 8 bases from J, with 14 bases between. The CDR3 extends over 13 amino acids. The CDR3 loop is CASRRLAGDEQFF. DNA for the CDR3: TGCGCCAGCAGGAGGCTAGCTGGCGATGAGCAGTTCTTC.

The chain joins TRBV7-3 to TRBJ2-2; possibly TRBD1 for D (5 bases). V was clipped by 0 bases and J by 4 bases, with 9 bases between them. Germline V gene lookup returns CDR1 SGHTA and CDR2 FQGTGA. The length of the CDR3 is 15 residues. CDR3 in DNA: TGTGCCAGCAGCTTAACCCCGACAGCCACCGGGGAGCTGTTTTTT. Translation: CASSLTPTATGELFF.

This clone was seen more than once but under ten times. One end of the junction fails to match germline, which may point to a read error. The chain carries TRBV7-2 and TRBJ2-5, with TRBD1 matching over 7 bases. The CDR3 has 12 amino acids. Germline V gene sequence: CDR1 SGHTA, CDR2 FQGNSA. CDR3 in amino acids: CASSYRTGERNF. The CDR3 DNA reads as TGTGCCAGCAGCTACCGTACAGGGGAGAGGAACTTC.

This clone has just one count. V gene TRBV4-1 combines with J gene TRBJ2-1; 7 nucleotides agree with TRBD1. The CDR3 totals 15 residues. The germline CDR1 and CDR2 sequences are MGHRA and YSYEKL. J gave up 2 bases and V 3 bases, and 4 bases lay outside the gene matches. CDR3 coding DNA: TGCGCCAGCAGCCAGAGCCAGGGGGCCTACAATGAGCAGTTCTTC. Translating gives CASSQSQGAYNEQFF.

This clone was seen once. CDR3 DNA: TGCGCCAGCACTTCGGGACAGGGGTTCCCAGATACGCAGTATTTT. This codes for CASTSGQGFPDTQYF. V gene TRBV4-1 combines with J gene TRBJ2-3; TRBD1 matches 10 bases. V was pared by 7 bases and J by 4 bases, with 8 bases of the junction left unmatched. The CDR3 totals 15 residues. Germline V gives CDR1 MGHRA, CDR2 YSYEKL.

CDR3 in amino acids: CAISETGTADTEAFF. The CDR3 nucleotides are TGTGCCATCAGTGAAACCGGGACGGCGGACACTGAAGCTTTCTTT. This chain joins TRBV10-3 and TRBJ1-1, with D perhaps matching TRBD1 (5 bases). Germline CDR1 is ENHRY and CDR2 is SYGVKD. V lost 3 bases, J lost 3 bases, and 14 bases lay in between. This CDR3 comprises 15 residues.

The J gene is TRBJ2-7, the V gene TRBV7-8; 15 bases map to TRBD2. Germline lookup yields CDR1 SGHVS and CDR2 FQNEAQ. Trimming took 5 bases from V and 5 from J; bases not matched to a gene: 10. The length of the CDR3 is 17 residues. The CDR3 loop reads CASSIPGLAGGIHEQYF. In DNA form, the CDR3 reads TGTGCCAGCAGCATACCGGGACTAGCGGGGGGAATCCACGAGCAGTACTTC.

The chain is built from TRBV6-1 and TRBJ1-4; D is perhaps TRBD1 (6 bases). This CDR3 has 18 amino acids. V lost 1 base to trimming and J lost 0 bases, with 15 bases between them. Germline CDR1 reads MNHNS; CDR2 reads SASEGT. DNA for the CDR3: TGTGCCAGCAGTGAAGACAGGGACTCGAGACCAACTAATGAAAAACTGTTTTTT. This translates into CASSEDRDSRPTNEKLFF.

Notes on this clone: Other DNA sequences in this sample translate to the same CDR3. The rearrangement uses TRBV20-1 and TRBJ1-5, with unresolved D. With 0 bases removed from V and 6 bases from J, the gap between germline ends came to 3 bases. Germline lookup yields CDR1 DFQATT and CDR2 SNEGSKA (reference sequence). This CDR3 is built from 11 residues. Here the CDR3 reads CSAREGQPQHF. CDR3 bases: TGCAGTGCTAGAGAAGGTCAGCCCCAGCATTTT.

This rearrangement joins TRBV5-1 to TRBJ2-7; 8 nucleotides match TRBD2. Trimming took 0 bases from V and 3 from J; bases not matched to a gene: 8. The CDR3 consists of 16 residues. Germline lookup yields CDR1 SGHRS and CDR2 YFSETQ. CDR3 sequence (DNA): TGCGCCAGCAGCTTGGTAGGAGTGCGGGAGGACTACGAGCAGTACTTC. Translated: CASSLVGVREDYEQYF. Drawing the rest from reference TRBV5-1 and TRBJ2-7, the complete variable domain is KAGVTQTPRYLIKTRGQQVTLSCSPISGHRSVSWYQQTPGQGLQFLFEYFSETQRNKGNFPGRFSGRQFSNSRSEMNVSTLELGDSALYLCASSLVGVREDYEQYFGPGTRLTVT.

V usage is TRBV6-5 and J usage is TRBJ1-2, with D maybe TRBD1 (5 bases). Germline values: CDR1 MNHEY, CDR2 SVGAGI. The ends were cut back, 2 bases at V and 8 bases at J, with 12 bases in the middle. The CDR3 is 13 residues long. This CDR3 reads CASSYVAGRGYTF. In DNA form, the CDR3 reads TGTGCCAGCAGTTACGTAGCAGGGAGGGGCTACACCTTC.

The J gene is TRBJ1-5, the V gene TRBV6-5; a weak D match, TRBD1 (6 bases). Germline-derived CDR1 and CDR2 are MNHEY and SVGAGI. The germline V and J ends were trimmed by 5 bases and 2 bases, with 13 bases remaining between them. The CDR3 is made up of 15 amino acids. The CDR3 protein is CASSITGIGNQPQHF. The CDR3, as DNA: TGTGCCAGCAGTATAACAGGGATCGGCAATCAGCCCCAGCATTTT.

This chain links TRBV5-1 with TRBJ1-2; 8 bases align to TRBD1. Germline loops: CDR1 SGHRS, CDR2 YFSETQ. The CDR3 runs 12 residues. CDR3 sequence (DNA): TGCGCTGGAGGGCCAGGGGGCGGTGGCTACACCTTC. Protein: CAGGPGGGGYTF.